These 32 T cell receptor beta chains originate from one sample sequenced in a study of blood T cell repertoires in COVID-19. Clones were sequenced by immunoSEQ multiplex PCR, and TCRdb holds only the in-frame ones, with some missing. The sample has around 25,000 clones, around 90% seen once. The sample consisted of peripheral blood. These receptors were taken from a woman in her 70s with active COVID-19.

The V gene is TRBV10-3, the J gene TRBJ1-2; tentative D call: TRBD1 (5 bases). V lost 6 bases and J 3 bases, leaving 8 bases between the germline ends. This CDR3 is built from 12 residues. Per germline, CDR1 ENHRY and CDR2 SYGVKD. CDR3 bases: TGTGCCATCAGGGGGCCGGACTATGGCTACACCTTC. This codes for CAIRGPDYGYTF.

The CDR3 here is CASSIRDRGLEKLFF. DNA for the CDR3: TGTGCCAGCAGCATCCGGGACAGGGGGCTTGAAAAACTGTTTTTT. The rearrangement links TRBV13 to TRBJ1-4; 12 nucleotides line up with TRBD1. Unmatched junction bases numbered 5, after V lost 5 bases and J lost 7 bases. Germline V lookup: CDR1 PRHDT, CDR2 FYEKMQ (reference sequence). The CDR3 is 15 amino acids. The whole variable domain, remainder taken from reference TRBV13 and TRBJ1-4, is AAGVIQSPRHLIKEKRETATLKCYPIPRHDTVYWYQQGPGQDPQFLISFYEKMQSDKGSIPDRFSAQQFSDYHSELNMSSLELGDSALYFCASSIRDRGLEKLFFGSGTQLSVL.

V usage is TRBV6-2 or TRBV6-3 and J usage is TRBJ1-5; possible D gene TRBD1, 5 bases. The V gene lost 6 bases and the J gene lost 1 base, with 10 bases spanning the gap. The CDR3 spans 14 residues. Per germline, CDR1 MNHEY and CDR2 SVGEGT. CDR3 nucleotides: TGTGCCAGCAGCCCGACAGCAAGCAATCAGCCCCAGCATTTT. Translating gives CASSPTASNQPQHF.

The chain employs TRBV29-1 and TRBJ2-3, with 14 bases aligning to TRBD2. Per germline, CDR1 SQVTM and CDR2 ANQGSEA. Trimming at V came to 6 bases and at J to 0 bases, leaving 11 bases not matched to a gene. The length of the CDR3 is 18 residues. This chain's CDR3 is CSVGRTSGGPLSTDTQYF. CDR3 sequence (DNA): TGCAGCGTAGGACGGACTAGCGGGGGGCCCCTTAGCACAGATACGCAGTATTTT.

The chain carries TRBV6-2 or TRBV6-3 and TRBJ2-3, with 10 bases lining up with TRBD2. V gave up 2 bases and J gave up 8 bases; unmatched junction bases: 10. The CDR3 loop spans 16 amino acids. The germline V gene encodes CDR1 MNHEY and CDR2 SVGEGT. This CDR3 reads CASSYGSGGTYATQYF. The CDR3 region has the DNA TGTGCCAGCAGTTACGGTAGCGGGGGGACCTACGCTACGCAGTATTTT.

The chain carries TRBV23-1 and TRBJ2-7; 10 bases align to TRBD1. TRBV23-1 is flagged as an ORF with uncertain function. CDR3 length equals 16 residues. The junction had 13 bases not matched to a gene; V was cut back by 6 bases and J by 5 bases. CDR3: CASSRDRDRGRDEQYF. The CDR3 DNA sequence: TGCGCCAGCAGCCGAGACCGGGACAGGGGTCGAGACGAGCAGTACTTC.

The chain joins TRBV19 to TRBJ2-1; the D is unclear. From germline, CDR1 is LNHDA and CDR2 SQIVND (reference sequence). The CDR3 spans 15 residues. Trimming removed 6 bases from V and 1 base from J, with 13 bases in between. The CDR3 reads CASRATLVSYNEQFF. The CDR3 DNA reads TGTGCCAGTAGGGCGACACTGGTTTCCTACAATGAGCAGTTCTTC.

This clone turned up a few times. This CDR3 reads CASSLRAGDAYNEQFF. The CDR3 nucleotides are TGCGCCAGCAGCTTGCGGGCGGGGGATGCCTACAATGAGCAGTTCTTC. The rearrangement uses TRBV5-1 and TRBJ2-1; 7 nucleotides line up with TRBD2. The CDR3 extends over 16 amino acids. CDR1 and CDR2 from the germline V gene are SGHRS and YFSETQ. Trimming cost V 1 base and J 2 bases; bases outside gene matches: 6.

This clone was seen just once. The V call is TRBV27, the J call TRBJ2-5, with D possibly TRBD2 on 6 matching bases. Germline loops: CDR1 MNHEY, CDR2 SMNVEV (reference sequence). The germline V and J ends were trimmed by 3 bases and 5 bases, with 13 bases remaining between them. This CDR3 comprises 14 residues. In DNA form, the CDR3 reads TGTGCCAGCAGTTTGACTAGGAGGGCGGAGACCCAGTACTTC. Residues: CASSLTRRAETQYF.

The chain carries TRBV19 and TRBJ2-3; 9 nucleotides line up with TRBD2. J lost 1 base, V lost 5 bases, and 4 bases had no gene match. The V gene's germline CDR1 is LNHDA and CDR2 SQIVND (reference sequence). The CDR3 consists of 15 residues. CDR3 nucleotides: TGTGCCAGTAGTCTCGTAGCGGGGGGCACAGATACGCAGTATTTT. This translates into CASSLVAGGTDTQYF.

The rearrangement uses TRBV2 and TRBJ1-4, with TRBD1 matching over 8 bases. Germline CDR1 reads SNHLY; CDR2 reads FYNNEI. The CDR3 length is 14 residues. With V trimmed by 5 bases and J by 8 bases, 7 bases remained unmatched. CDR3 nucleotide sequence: TGTGCCAGCAGTTTGGACAGGGAAGGCGAAAAACTGTTTTTT. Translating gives CASSLDREGEKLFF.

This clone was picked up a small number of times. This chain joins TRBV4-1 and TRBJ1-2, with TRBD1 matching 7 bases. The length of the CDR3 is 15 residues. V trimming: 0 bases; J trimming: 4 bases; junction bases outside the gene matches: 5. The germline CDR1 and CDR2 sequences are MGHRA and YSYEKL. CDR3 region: CASSQDLWTGYGYTF. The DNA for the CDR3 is TGCGCCAGCAGCCAAGACCTTTGGACAGGCTATGGCTACACCTTC.

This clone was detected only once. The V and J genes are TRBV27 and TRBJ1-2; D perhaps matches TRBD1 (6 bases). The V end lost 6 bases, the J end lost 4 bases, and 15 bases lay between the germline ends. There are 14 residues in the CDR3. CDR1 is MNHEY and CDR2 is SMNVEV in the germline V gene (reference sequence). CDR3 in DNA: TGTGCCAGCAGCCGGACCCGGGACATCTATGGCTACACCTTC. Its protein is CASSRTRDIYGYTF.

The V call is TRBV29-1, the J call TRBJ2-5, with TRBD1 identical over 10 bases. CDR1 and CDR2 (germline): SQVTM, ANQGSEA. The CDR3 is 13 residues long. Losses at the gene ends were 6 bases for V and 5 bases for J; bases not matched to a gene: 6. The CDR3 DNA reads TGCAGCGTAGACAGGGGGCGCGGGGAGACCCAGTACTTC. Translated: CSVDRGRGETQYF.

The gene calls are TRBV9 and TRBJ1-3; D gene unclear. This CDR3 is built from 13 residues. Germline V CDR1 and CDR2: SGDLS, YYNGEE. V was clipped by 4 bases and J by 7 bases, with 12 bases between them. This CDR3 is CASSPTSRNTIYF. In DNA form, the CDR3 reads TGTGCCAGCAGCCCCACCTCGAGGAACACCATATATTTT.

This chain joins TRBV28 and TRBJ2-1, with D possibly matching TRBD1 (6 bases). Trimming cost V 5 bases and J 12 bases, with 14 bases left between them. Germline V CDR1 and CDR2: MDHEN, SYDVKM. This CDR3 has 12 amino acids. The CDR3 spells CASSQGTYLQFF. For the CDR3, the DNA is TGTGCCAGCAGTCAGGGGACGTATCTGCAGTTCTTC.

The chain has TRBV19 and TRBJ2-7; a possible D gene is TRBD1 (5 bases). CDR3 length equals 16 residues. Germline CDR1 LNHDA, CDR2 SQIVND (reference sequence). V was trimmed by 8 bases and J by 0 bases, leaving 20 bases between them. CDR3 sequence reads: CASGPSGTGLSYEQYF. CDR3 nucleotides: TGTGCCAGTGGCCCCTCTGGAACAGGTCTCTCCTACGAGCAGTACTTC.

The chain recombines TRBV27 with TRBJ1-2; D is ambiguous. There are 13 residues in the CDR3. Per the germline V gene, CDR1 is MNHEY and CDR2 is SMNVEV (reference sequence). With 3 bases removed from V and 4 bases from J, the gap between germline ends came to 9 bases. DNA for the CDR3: TGTGCCAGCAGTTTCTCACAGTCCTATGGCTACACCTTC. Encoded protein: CASSFSQSYGYTF.

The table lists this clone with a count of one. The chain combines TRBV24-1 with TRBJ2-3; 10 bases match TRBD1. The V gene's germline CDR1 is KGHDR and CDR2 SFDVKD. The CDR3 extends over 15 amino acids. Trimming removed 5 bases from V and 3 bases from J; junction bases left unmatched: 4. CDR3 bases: TGTGCCACCAGTGGGGAGGACAGGGGGACAGATACGCAGTATTTT. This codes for CATSGEDRGTDTQYF.

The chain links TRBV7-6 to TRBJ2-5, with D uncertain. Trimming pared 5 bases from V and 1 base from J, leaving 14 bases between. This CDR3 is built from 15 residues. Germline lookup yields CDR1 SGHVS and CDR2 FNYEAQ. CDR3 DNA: TGTGCCAGCAGCGACGGAAATAGCCGCCAAGAGACCCAGTACTTC. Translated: CASSDGNSRQETQYF.

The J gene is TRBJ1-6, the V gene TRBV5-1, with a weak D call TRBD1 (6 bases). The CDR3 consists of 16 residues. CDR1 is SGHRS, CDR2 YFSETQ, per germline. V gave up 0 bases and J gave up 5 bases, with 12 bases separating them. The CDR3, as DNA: TGCGCCAGCAGCTTGGACAGGGCGCTGGATAATTCACCCCTCCACTTT. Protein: CASSLDRALDNSPLHF.

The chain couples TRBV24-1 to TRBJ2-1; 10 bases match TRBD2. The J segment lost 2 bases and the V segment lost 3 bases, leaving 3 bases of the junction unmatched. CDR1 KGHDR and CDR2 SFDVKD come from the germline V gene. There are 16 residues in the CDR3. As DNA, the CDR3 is TGTGCCACCAGTGATAGGACTAGCGGACCCTACAATGAGCAGTTCTTC. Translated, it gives CATSDRTSGPYNEQFF.

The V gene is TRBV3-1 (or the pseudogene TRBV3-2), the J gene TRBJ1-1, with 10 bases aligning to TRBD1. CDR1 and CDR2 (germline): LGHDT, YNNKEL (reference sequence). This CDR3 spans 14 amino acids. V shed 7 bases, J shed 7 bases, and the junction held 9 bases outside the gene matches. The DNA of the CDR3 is TGTGCCAGCAAGGGACAGGGGAAGGTTAGTGAAGCTTTCTTT. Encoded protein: CASKGQGKVSEAFF.

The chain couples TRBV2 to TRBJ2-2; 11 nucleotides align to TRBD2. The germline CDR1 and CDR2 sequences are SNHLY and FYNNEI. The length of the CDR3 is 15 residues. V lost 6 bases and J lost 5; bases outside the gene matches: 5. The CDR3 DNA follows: TGTGCCAGCAGGGGTAGCGGGGGGGTAACCGGGGAGCTGTTTTTT. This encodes CASRGSGGVTGELFF.

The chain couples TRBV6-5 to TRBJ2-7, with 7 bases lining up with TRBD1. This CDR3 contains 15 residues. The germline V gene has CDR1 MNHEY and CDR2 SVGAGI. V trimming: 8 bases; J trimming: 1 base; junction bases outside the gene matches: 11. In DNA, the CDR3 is TGTGCCAGCTATAAATCGGGACAGCTGTCCTACGAGCAGTACTTC. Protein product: CASYKSGQLSYEQYF.

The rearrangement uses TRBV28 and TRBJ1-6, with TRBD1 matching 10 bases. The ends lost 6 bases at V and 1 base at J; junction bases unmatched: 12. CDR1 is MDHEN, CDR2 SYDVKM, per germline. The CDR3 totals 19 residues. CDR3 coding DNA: TGTGCCAGCAGGGCTAGGACAGGGGGTGCGAGGTCCTATAATTCACCCCTCCACTTT. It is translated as CASRARTGGARSYNSPLHF.

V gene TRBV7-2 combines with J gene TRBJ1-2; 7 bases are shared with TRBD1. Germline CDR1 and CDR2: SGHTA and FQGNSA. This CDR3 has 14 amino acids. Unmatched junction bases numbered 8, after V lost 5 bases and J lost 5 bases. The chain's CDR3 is CASSPSTGQYGYTF. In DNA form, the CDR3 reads TGTGCCAGCAGCCCTAGTACGGGACAGTATGGCTACACCTTC.

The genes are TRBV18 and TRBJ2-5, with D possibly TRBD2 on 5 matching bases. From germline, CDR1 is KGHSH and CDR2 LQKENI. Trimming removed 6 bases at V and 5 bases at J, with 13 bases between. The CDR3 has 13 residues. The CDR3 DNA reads TGTGCCAGCTCGCCCCCTAGCATGGAGACCCAGTACTTC. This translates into CASSPPSMETQYF.

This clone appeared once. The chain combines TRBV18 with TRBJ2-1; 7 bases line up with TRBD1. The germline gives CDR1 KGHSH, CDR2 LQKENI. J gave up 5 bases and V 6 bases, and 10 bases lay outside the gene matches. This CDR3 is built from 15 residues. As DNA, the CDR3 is TGTGCCAGCTCGGCCACAGGGGATCAGAACAATGAGCAGTTCTTC. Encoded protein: CASSATGDQNNEQFF.

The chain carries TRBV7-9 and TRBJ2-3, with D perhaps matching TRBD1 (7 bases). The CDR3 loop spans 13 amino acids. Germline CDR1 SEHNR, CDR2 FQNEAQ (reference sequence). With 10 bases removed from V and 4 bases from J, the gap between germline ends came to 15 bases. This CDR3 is CANQGGWADTQYF. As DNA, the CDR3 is TGTGCCAACCAGGGGGGTTGGGCAGATACGCAGTATTTT.

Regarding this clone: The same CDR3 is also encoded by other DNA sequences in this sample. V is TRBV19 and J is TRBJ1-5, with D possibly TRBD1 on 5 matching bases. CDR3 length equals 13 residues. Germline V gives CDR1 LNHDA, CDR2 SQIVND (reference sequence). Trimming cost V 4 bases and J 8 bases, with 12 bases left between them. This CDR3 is CASSSSGNEPQHF. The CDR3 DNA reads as TGTGCCAGTAGTAGCTCAGGGAATGAGCCCCAGCATTTT.

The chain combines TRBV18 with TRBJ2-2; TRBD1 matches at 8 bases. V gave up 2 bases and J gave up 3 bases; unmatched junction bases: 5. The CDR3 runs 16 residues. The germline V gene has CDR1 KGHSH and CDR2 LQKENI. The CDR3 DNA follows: TGTGCCAGCTCACCAAGGACAGGGTTTGACACCGGGGAGCTGTTTTTT. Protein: CASSPRTGFDTGELFF.